Each of the 23 T cell receptor beta chains below was sequenced from the same sample in a study of blood T cell repertoires in COVID-19. Data came from immunoSEQ multiplex PCR; TCRdb stores just in-frame clones and leaves some out. The sample contains around 190,000 clones, 75% to 90% of which appear only once. The specimen sequenced was PBMCs or T cells enriched from blood (not recorded which). These receptors all come from a man in his forties or fifties who had recovered from COVID-19.

Only a few counts were recorded for this clone. This chain connects TRBV5-4 to TRBJ1-2; 9 nucleotides match TRBD1. Trimming cost V 4 bases and J 2 bases; bases outside gene matches: 12. The CDR3 contains 17 residues. Germline CDR1 reads SGHNT; CDR2 reads YYREEE (reference sequence). The chain's CDR3 is CASSATGGARRNYGYTF. The CDR3 nucleotides are TGTGCCAGCAGCGCAACAGGGGGCGCAAGGAGAAACTATGGCTACACCTTC.

This sequence joins TRBV9 and TRBJ1-3, with D uncertain. The CDR3 is 16 residues long. The V gene lost 6 bases and the J gene lost 2 bases, with 18 bases spanning the gap. Germline lookup yields CDR1 SGDLS and CDR2 YYNGEE. The CDR3 nucleotides read TGTGCCAGCACCAAAACCCTCCGGGGAGCTGGAAACACCATATATTTT. Residues: CASTKTLRGAGNTIYF.

The chain couples TRBV5-1 to TRBJ1-1; 10 bases map to TRBD1. From germline, CDR1 is SGHRS and CDR2 YFSETQ. V lost 4 bases, J lost 12 bases, and 12 bases stayed unmatched. The CDR3 length is 14 residues. CDR3 loop: CASSQDRGLFSSFF. CDR3 coding DNA: TGCGCCAGCAGCCAAGACAGGGGGCTATTTTCATCTTTCTTT.

The J gene is TRBJ2-5, the V gene TRBV5-1; 11 bases line up with TRBD2. The CDR3 contains 14 residues. Trimming removed 4 bases from V and 3 bases from J; junction bases left unmatched: 2. Germline V gene sequence: CDR1 SGHRS, CDR2 YFSETQ. The CDR3 loop reads CASSRGLAEETQYF. The CDR3 nucleotides are TGCGCCAGCAGCCGGGGACTAGCGGAAGAGACCCAGTACTTC.

This rearrangement joins TRBV19 to TRBJ1-5; TRBD1 matches at 7 bases. After removal of 5 bases from V and 2 bases from J, the junction contained 6 bases not matched to a gene. This CDR3 has 15 residues. Germline lookup yields CDR1 LNHDA and CDR2 SQIVND (reference sequence). The CDR3 loop reads CASSPDRVGNQPQHF. DNA of the CDR3: TGTGCCAGTAGTCCCGACAGGGTGGGCAATCAGCCCCAGCATTTT.

This clone was observed once. V is TRBV27 and J is TRBJ1-5; TRBD1 might be the D (5 bases). Germline V gene data show CDR1 as MNHEY and CDR2 as SMNVEV (reference sequence). V gave up 5 bases and J gave up 2 bases, with 13 bases separating them. The CDR3 covers 15 residues. The CDR3, as DNA: TGTGCCAGCAGTCCTCGGGGAGGGGGCAATCAGCCCCAGCATTTT. Translation: CASSPRGGGNQPQHF.

The chain joins TRBV7-9 to TRBJ1-2; D possibly corresponds to TRBD1 (5 bases). Looked up from germline, CDR1 is SEHNR and CDR2 is FQNEAQ (reference sequence). V lost 3 bases, J lost 8 bases, and 16 bases lay in between. This CDR3 region has 14 residues. The CDR3 coding sequence is TGTGCCAGCAGCTTTCCTTCAGGGACTCAGGGCTACACCTTC. The encoded protein is CASSFPSGTQGYTF.

This clone was detected only a few times. The rearrangement uses TRBV5-1 and TRBJ1-2; possible D gene TRBD1, 5 bases. The CDR3 has 15 residues. Trimming removed 1 base at V and 2 bases at J, with 12 bases between. CDR1 is SGHRS and CDR2 is YFSETQ in the germline V gene. CDR3: CASSLRGGTNYGYTF. The CDR3 DNA reads TGCGCCAGCAGCTTGCGTGGAGGGACCAACTATGGCTACACCTTC.

V is TRBV5-1 and J is TRBJ2-3, with TRBD2 matching over 8 bases. The length of the CDR3 is 16 residues. Germline CDR1 SGHRS, CDR2 YFSETQ. V lost 1 base to trimming and J lost 1 base; unmatched junction nucleotides: 5. The CDR3 nucleotides read TGCGCCAGCAGCTTGACTAGCGGATTAGGCACAGATACGCAGTATTTT. Translating it yields CASSLTSGLGTDTQYF.

Notes on this clone: The sample contains more than one DNA sequence encoding this CDR3. This sequence joins TRBV18 and TRBJ1-1, with no clear D. The CDR3 has 13 amino acids. Trimming pared 6 bases from V and 2 bases from J, leaving 10 bases between. Germline CDR1 reads KGHSH; CDR2 reads LQKENI. The CDR3 bases are TGTGCCAGCTCCCCCCGGGGTAACACTGAAGCTTTCTTT. Protein sequence: CASSPRGNTEAFF. Combining the CDR3 with reference TRBV18 and TRBJ1-1 gives the whole variable domain NAGVMQNPRHLVRRRGQEARLRCSPMKGHSHVYWYRQLPEEGLKFMVYLQKENIIDESGMPKERFSAEFPKEGPSILRIQQVVRGDSAAYFCASSPRGNTEAFFGQGTRLTVV.

The V gene is TRBV9, the J gene TRBJ2-5; TRBD1 aligns across 10 bases. The germline V gene encodes CDR1 SGDLS and CDR2 YYNGEE. J lost 0 bases, V lost 3 bases, and 14 bases had no gene match. The CDR3 has 19 amino acids. This CDR3 reads CASSDPGTGAVPNQETQYF. In DNA, the CDR3 is TGTGCCAGCAGCGACCCCGGGACAGGGGCCGTCCCGAACCAAGAGACCCAGTACTTC.

This clone was seen only once. V usage is TRBV21-1 and J usage is TRBJ2-7; the tabulated D call, TRBD1, remains unverified against the DNA. TRBV21-1 is deemed a pseudogene. The CDR3 runs 14 residues. As DNA, the CDR3 is TGTGCCAGCAGCGTCCGGGACAGGGACGACGAGCAGTACTTC. This translates into CASSVRDRDDEQYF.

This sequence joins TRBV30 and TRBJ1-1, with D tentatively TRBD1 (5 bases). The germline V gene encodes CDR1 GTSNPN and CDR2 SVGIG (reference sequence). The CDR3 spans 14 residues. Trimming removed 3 bases from V and 1 base from J, with 12 bases in between. The CDR3 DNA reads as TGTGCCTGGAGCAGGAGGGACGCGAACACTGAAGCTTTCTTT. Translating gives CAWSRRDANTEAFF.

The rearrangement uses TRBV5-1 and TRBJ2-2, with no clear D. The germline V and J ends were trimmed by 0 bases and 5 bases, with 11 bases remaining between them. The CDR3 covers 15 residues. CDR1 is SGHRS, CDR2 YFSETQ, per germline. The CDR3 DNA follows: TGCGCCAGCAGCTTGGCCGATGCGAGGACCGGGGAGCTGTTTTTT. Translating it yields CASSLADARTGELFF.

V is TRBV7-9 and J is TRBJ2-3; D possibly corresponds to TRBD2 (7 bases). V lost 1 base and J lost 2, with 19 bases in between. Germline V CDR1 and CDR2: SEHNR, FQNEAQ (reference sequence). The CDR3 is 18 amino acids. CDR3 coding DNA: TGTGCCAGCAGCTTAGGGGGGAGGGCAGGGGACGCCACAGATACGCAGTATTTT. Translating it yields CASSLGGRAGDATDTQYF.

The V and J genes are TRBV5-1 and TRBJ2-7; 8 nucleotides align to TRBD1. The CDR3 runs 16 residues. CDR1 and CDR2 (germline): SGHRS, YFSETQ. J was trimmed by 2 bases and V by 5 bases; bases with no gene match: 12. In DNA form, the CDR3 reads TGCGCCAGCAGTTTGCTTACGGGACAGGTCCCCTACGAGCAGTACTTC. This translates into CASSLLTGQVPYEQYF.

In DNA, the CDR3 is TGTGCCAGCAGCTCCAGGGAGGGGAGTGAAGCTTTCTTT. Its protein product is CASSSREGSEAFF. This rearrangement joins TRBV7-3 to TRBJ1-1; tentative D call: TRBD1 (5 bases). The germline V and J ends were trimmed by 4 bases and 7 bases, with 13 bases remaining between them. CDR1 is SGHTA and CDR2 is FQGTGA in the germline V gene. The CDR3 length is 13 residues.

The rearrangement uses TRBV20-1 and TRBJ1-1, with D possibly being TRBD1 (6 bases). Trimming stripped 3 bases from V and 10 bases from J, with 15 bases between. Germline-derived CDR1 and CDR2 are DFQATT and SNEGSKA (reference sequence). The CDR3 contains 12 residues. CDR3: CSASTTIRGAFF. CDR3 DNA sequence: TGCAGTGCTAGTACGACTATCAGGGGAGCTTTCTTT.

This rearrangement joins TRBV3-1 (or the pseudogene TRBV3-2) to TRBJ2-7; 7 bases agree with TRBD2. The CDR3 length is 12 residues. V was pared by 2 bases and J by 11 bases, with 6 bases of the junction left unmatched. CDR1 and CDR2 (germline): LGHDT, YNNKEL (reference sequence). CDR3 in amino acids: CASSQLTGTKYF. CDR3 DNA sequence: TGTGCCAGCAGCCAACTTACCGGGACTAAGTACTTC.

The chain has TRBV7-2 and TRBJ2-1; 11 positions agree with TRBD2. The CDR3 is 19 amino acids. V was clipped by 5 bases and J by 0 bases; unmatched bases: 12. CDR1 is SGHTA, CDR2 FQGNSA, per germline. The CDR3 is CASSVTSGRYLSSYNEQFF. DNA of the CDR3: TGTGCCAGCAGCGTAACTAGCGGGAGATACCTTAGCTCCTACAATGAGCAGTTCTTC.

This clone is a singleton in its sample. The chain carries TRBV2 and TRBJ1-2; no clear D gene. Trimming pared 0 bases from V and 1 base from J, leaving 12 bases between. This CDR3 has 16 residues. Germline V gives CDR1 SNHLY, CDR2 FYNNEI. For the CDR3, the DNA is TGTGCCAGCAGTGAAGCGGCCGGGTTTGGTAACTATGGCTACACCTTC. Its translation is CASSEAAGFGNYGYTF.

The chain links TRBV29-1 to TRBJ2-5, with 12 nucleotides matching TRBD1. The CDR3 has 13 amino acids. Germline V gene sequence: CDR1 SQVTM, CDR2 ANQGSEA. V shed 6 bases and J 5 bases; nucleotides not matched to a gene: 4. The CDR3 DNA reads as TGCAGCGTCGGGACAGGGGGCCGTGAGACCCAGTACTTC. The encoded protein is CSVGTGGRETQYF.

The chain carries TRBV7-6 and TRBJ2-1, with 11 bases that match TRBD2. This CDR3 has 15 amino acids. Germline CDR1 reads SGHVS; CDR2 reads FNYEAQ. Trimming removed 0 bases from V and 8 bases from J; junction bases left unmatched: 3. CDR3 sequence (DNA): TGTGCCAGCAGCTTAGCCACTAGCGGGGGATATGAGCAGTTCTTC. It yields the protein CASSLATSGGYEQFF. The full variable domain, rest sourced from reference TRBV7-6 and TRBJ2-1, is GAGVSQSPRYKVTKRGQDVALRCDPISGHVSLYWYRQALGQGPEFLTYFNYEAQQDKSGLPNDRFSAERPEGSISTLTIQRTEQRDSAMYRCASSLATSGGYEQFFGPGTRLTVL.